A selection of T cell receptor delta chains follows, all from one sample in a study of gamma-delta chains in newborns, infants, children. TCRdb called clones anew from the reads with CATT. The sample lists 8,500 to 14,000 delta-chain clones, about 10% occurring once. Material for sequencing was blood. The receptors stem from a child who was a newborn, infant or young child, either healthy, febrile or measles-vaccinated (not recorded which). CDR3s include the opening cysteine and the closing phenylalanine or tryptophan. The D gene is left open where the match is weak. Clone size appears in some rows only: once, few, many, or a class for an expanded clone.

V,D,J,size,DNA,CDR3
TRDV2,NA,TRDJ3,medium-sized,TGTGCCTGTGACACCGTACTGGGAAGTTCCTGGGACACCCGACAGATGTTTTTC,CACDTVLGSSWDTRQMFF
TRDV2,TRDD3,TRDJ1,few,TGTGCCTGTGACATCCTACTGGGGGGCGAGTACACCGATAAACTCATCTTT,CACDILLGGEYTDKLIF
TRDV2,TRDD3,TRDJ1,few,TGTGCCGGTGACCCCTGGGGGATGACCGATAAACTCATCTTT,CAGDPWGMTDKLIF
TRDV2,NA,TRDJ1,few,TGTGCCTGTGACGCTCTTGGGCGGCGCGATAAACTCATCTTT,CACDALGRRDKLIF
TRDV2,NA,TRDJ3,few,TGTGCCTGTGACACCGGCTGGGGATTGGATAGCTCCTGGGACACCCGACAGATGTTTTTC,CACDTGWGLDSSWDTRQMFF
TRDV2,TRDD3,TRDJ1,NA,TGTGCCTGTGATCCCGTCTTACTGGGGGATACGCGTACCGATAAACTCATCTTT,CACDPVLLGDTRTDKLIF
TRDV2,TRDD3,TRDJ1,NA,TGTGCCTGTGACACGATTGGGGGATACCAGAATAAACTCATCTTT,CACDTIGGYQNKLIF
TRDV2,NA,TRDJ3,few,TGTGCCTGTGACTCTACGGGGGTCTCCTGGGACACCCGACAGATGTTTTTC,CACDSTGVSWDTRQMFF
TRDV2,TRDD3,TRDJ1,few,TGTGCCTGTGAAAAACTGGGGATCCCCCTCGATAAACTCATCTTT,CACEKLGIPLDKLIF
TRDV2,TRDD3,TRDJ1,NA,TGTGCCTGTGACACCTTACTGGGGGATACGCGGGACACCGATAAACTCATCTTT,CACDTLLGDTRDTDKLIF
TRAV29/DV5,TRDD3,TRDJ1,NA,TGTGCAGCACCTGTGGGGGATACGAGCCCCGGCGATAAACTCATCTTT,CAAPVGDTSPGDKLIF
TRDV2,TRDD3,TRDJ1,few,TGTGCCTGTGACGCCCTTAAGACAGCCGGCCTGGGGGATACTGGGTACACCGATAAACTCATCTTT,CACDALKTAGLGDTGYTDKLIF
TRDV2,TRDD3,TRDJ1,few,TGTGCCTGTGACACCGTAGGGGGATCCCAAATTGGGACCGATAAACTCATCTTT,CACDTVGGSQIGTDKLIF
TRDV2,NA,TRDJ1,few,TGTGCCTGTGACACCGTAGGGGGACCCGATAAACTCATCTTT,CACDTVGGPDKLIF
TRDV2,TRDD3,TRDJ1,NA,TGTGCCTGTGACTCCCTTACTGGGGGATACGCCTCCGATAAACTCATCTTT,CACDSLTGGYASDKLIF
TRDV2,NA,TRDJ2,NA,TGTGCCTGTGACCTCGTGGGGGGCCTGGGGTTGACAGCACAACTCTTCTTT,CACDLVGGLGLTAQLFF